Following are 14 T cell receptor beta chains from one sample sequenced in a study of Ad26.COV2.S vaccination and SARS-CoV-2 variants. The assay was immunoSEQ multiplex PCR, and TCRdb's table has in-frame clones only and misses some. The sample contains some 190,000 clones, about 83% of which appear only once. Here the sequenced sample was peripheral blood, taken after recovery from COVID-19. The receptors here all came from a human donor who had recovered from COVID-19.

The rearrangement links TRBV10-3 to TRBJ1-1; D not certain. The CDR3 length is 14 residues. Germline CDR1 ENHRY, CDR2 SYGVKD. The V end lost 4 bases, the J end lost 4 bases, and 13 bases lay between the germline ends. The CDR3 DNA is TGTGCCATCAGTGGGGGTTTATCTACCACTGAAGCTTTCTTT. This encodes CAISGGLSTTEAFF.

V is TRBV7-9 and J is TRBJ2-1, with 7 nucleotides matching TRBD2. This CDR3 comprises 13 residues. The ends lost 2 bases at V and 7 bases at J; junction bases unmatched: 2. CDR1 is SEHNR and CDR2 is FQNEAQ in the germline V gene (reference sequence). CDR3 nucleotides: TGTGCCAGCAGCTTAATGGGGGGGAATGAGCAGTTCTTC. As protein: CASSLMGGNEQFF.

This clone came up a few times. This CDR3 is also generated by other DNA sequences in the sample. The gene calls are TRBV5-1 and TRBJ2-2; no clear D gene. This CDR3 comprises 11 residues. The germline V gene has CDR1 SGHRS and CDR2 YFSETQ. V was cut by 2 bases and J by 4 bases, with 0 bases left in between. The CDR3 DNA is TGCGCCAGCAGCTTCACCGGGGAGCTGTTTTTT. It encodes CASSFTGELFF. Together with reference TRBV5-1 and TRBJ2-2, the CDR3 gives the full variable domain: KAGVTQTPRYLIKTRGQQVTLSCSPISGHRSVSWYQQTPGQGLQFLFEYFSETQRNKGNFPGRFSGRQFSNSRSEMNVSTLELGDSALYLCASSFTGELFFGEGSRLTVL.

The chain combines TRBV5-1 with TRBJ2-5, with TRBD2 identical over 11 bases. Germline V gives CDR1 SGHRS, CDR2 YFSETQ. CDR3 length: 17 residues. The ends lost 0 bases at V and 0 bases at J; junction bases unmatched: 4. In nucleotides, the CDR3 is TGCGCCAGCAGCTTGGGGGCTAGCGGGAGGTACCAAGAGACCCAGTACTTC. The encoded protein is CASSLGASGRYQETQYF.

The CDR3 here is CASSFFSRDDEQFF. For the CDR3, the DNA is TGTGCCAGCAGCTTTTTTTCCAGGGACGATGAGCAGTTCTTC. The rearrangement uses TRBV11-2 and TRBJ2-1; perhaps D is TRBD1 or TRBD2 (5 bases each). Trimming stripped 3 bases from V and 8 bases from J, with 14 bases between. Germline V gene sequence: CDR1 SGHAT, CDR2 FQNNGV. The CDR3 contains 14 residues.

V gene TRBV3-1 (or the pseudogene TRBV3-2) combines with J gene TRBJ1-1, with D possibly TRBD1 on 6 matching bases. The CDR3 sequence is 16 residues long. The V and J ends lost 1 base and 3 bases respectively, with 15 bases between them. The germline CDR1 and CDR2 sequences are LGHDT and YNNKEL (reference sequence). The CDR3 DNA follows: TGTGCCAGCAGCCAAGCATACAGGGTCACCGACACTGAAGCTTTCTTT. Protein product: CASSQAYRVTDTEAFF.

The rearrangement uses TRBV5-6 and TRBJ2-2; 7 bases match TRBD2. V lost 6 bases, J lost 3 bases, and 11 bases stayed unmatched. Germline assignment: CDR1 SGHDT and CDR2 YYEEEE. The CDR3 loop spans 16 amino acids. The CDR3 nucleotides read TGTGCCAGCATATCCTCTGGGGAGGGTTACACCGGGGAGCTGTTTTTT. Its translation is CASISSGEGYTGELFF.

This clone showed up just once. The chain recombines TRBV6-6 with TRBJ2-7; 13 bases are a match to TRBD2. The germline gives CDR1 MNHNY, CDR2 SVGAGI (reference sequence). The CDR3 is made up of 14 amino acids. J gave up 6 bases and V 5 bases, and 4 bases lay outside the gene matches. The CDR3 loop is CASSPGTSGIEQYF. In DNA form, the CDR3 reads TGTGCCAGCAGTCCCGGGACTAGCGGGATCGAGCAGTACTTC.

The chain carries TRBV19 and TRBJ1-2; D perhaps matches TRBD1 (6 bases). Germline V lookup: CDR1 LNHDA, CDR2 SQIVND (reference sequence). Trimming pared 6 bases from V and 8 bases from J, leaving 22 bases between. There are 15 residues in the CDR3. CDR3 in amino acids: CASREGGARLGGYTF. In DNA form, the CDR3 reads TGTGCCAGTAGGGAAGGGGGAGCCCGCTTGGGGGGCTACACCTTC.

This clone showed up just once. The V gene is TRBV5-1, the J gene TRBJ2-7; no firm D call. Germline V gene sequence: CDR1 SGHRS, CDR2 YFSETQ. The CDR3 extends over 14 amino acids. The germline V and J ends were trimmed by 1 base and 6 bases, with 14 bases remaining between them. The CDR3: CASSLSAAPGEQYF. CDR3 nucleotides: TGCGCCAGCAGCTTGTCGGCCGCCCCAGGCGAGCAGTACTTC.

The chain recombines TRBV3-1 (or the pseudogene TRBV3-2) with TRBJ2-5; TRBD2 might be the D (8 bases). The V gene lost 4 bases and the J gene lost 1 base, with 22 bases spanning the gap. The length of the CDR3 is 18 residues. CDR1 and CDR2 (germline): LGHDT, YNNKEL (reference sequence). CDR3 loop: CASSPQGVSGGPQETQYF. Here the CDR3 DNA reads TGTGCCAGCAGCCCTCAGGGGGTCAGCGGGGGACCCCAAGAGACCCAGTACTTC.

The J gene is TRBJ2-7, the V gene TRBV28; D remains unclear. V lost 6 bases, J lost 0 bases, and 6 bases lay in between. Germline lookup yields CDR1 MDHEN and CDR2 SYDVKM. The CDR3 runs 12 residues. The CDR3 protein is CASRSSSYEQYF. The CDR3 DNA reads as TGTGCCAGCAGGTCAAGCTCCTACGAGCAGTACTTC.

The gene calls are TRBV6-5 and TRBJ1-1, with 8 nucleotides matching TRBD1. The CDR3 totals 15 residues. The germline gives CDR1 MNHEY, CDR2 SVGAGI. Germline trimming cut 2 bases from V and 5 bases from J; bases unmatched to any gene: 7. DNA for the CDR3: TGTGCCAGCAGTTACACGCAGGGGGCGCGGACTGAAGCTTTCTTT. Its protein product is CASSYTQGARTEAFF.

The chain joins TRBV13 to TRBJ2-7; 13 nucleotides align to TRBD2. Germline assignment: CDR1 PRHDT and CDR2 FYEKMQ (reference sequence). Trimming removed 4 bases from V and 6 bases from J; junction bases left unmatched: 18. This CDR3 has 19 amino acids. The chain's CDR3 is CASSSYRGRTSGGPGEQYF. CDR3 sequence (DNA): TGTGCCAGCAGCTCTTACAGGGGGAGGACTAGCGGGGGACCCGGCGAGCAGTACTTC.